These 29 T cell receptor beta chains originate from one sample sequenced in a study of blood T cell repertoires in COVID-19. Libraries were prepared by immunoSEQ multiplex PCR; TCRdb keeps only in-frame clonotypes and omits some of them. The sample has fewer than 45,000 clones; about 82% are singletons. The material sequenced was peripheral blood. The origin of the receptors is a man between 45 and 60 years old with active COVID-19.

The chain has TRBV7-6 and TRBJ1-1; 7 bases line up with TRBD1. Looked up from germline, CDR1 is SGHVS and CDR2 is FNYEAQ. The CDR3 extends over 15 amino acids. V lost 3 bases, J lost 5 bases, and 9 bases stayed unmatched. CDR3 loop: CASSLRGREMTEAFF. Written as DNA, the CDR3 is TGTGCCAGCAGCTTGAGGGGGCGCGAGATGACTGAAGCTTTCTTT.

This clone has a single count. J is TRBJ1-2 and V is TRBV7-9; TRBD1 agrees at 7 bases. The ends lost 3 bases at V and 3 bases at J; junction bases unmatched: 1. The CDR3 loop spans 13 amino acids. The germline V gene has CDR1 SEHNR and CDR2 FQNEAQ (reference sequence). The DNA of the CDR3 is TGTGCCAGCAGCTTTACAGGGGACTATGGCTACACCTTC. Its protein product is CASSFTGDYGYTF.

The chain uses TRBV10-3 and TRBJ2-5; 8 bases match TRBD2. Germline values: CDR1 ENHRY, CDR2 SYGVKD. Trimming removed 10 bases from V and 6 bases from J; junction bases left unmatched: 13. The CDR3 is 14 amino acids. The DNA of the CDR3 is TGTGCCACGGAGACGGGACTAGGGGTAAAGACCCAGTACTTC. Translated: CATETGLGVKTQYF.

The chain links TRBV2 to TRBJ2-5; D not certain. CDR3 size: 14 residues. In germline, CDR1 is SNHLY, CDR2 FYNNEI. V lost 7 bases and J 1 base, leaving 13 bases between the germline ends. CDR3 protein: CASTPARPQETQYF. In DNA, the CDR3 is TGTGCCAGCACCCCCGCTAGGCCCCAAGAGACCCAGTACTTC. The full variable domain, its missing parts supplied by reference TRBV2 and TRBJ2-5, is EPEVTQTPSHQVTQMGQEVILRCVPISNHLYFYWYRQILGQKVEFLVSFYNNEISEKSEIFDDQFSVERPDGSNFTLKIRSTKLEDSAMYFCASTPARPQETQYFGPGTRLLVL.

This chain links TRBV20-1 with TRBJ2-4; 7 nucleotides agree with TRBD1. This CDR3 is built from 13 residues. Looked up from germline, CDR1 is DFQATT and CDR2 is SNEGSKA (reference sequence). The V and J ends lost 3 bases and 4 bases, in that order; junction bases with no gene match: 3. CDR3 region: CSASHRGKNIQYF. In DNA, the CDR3 is TGCAGTGCTAGTCACAGGGGAAAAAACATTCAGTACTTC.

The genes are TRBV6-6 and TRBJ1-1; D ambiguous. Germline CDR1 and CDR2: MNHNY and SVGAGI (reference sequence). The CDR3 is 13 amino acids. With 2 bases removed from V and 4 bases from J, the gap between germline ends came to 8 bases. The CDR3 loop is CASSYSGPTEAFF. The DNA of the CDR3 is TGTGCCAGCAGTTACAGCGGACCCACTGAAGCTTTCTTT.

The V and J genes are TRBV10-3 and TRBJ2-2, with a possible D match to TRBD2 (5 bases). The CDR3 has 13 amino acids. V was clipped by 8 bases and J by 5 bases, with 12 bases between them. CDR1 ENHRY and CDR2 SYGVKD come from the germline V gene. The CDR3 coding sequence is TGTGCCATCTCCGGTCGGGGAACCGGGGAGCTGTTTTTT. Its translation is CAISGRGTGELFF.

The chain links TRBV10-3 to TRBJ1-2; D might be TRBD1 (6 bases). This CDR3 is 14 amino acids long. V lost 7 bases and J lost 4, with 16 bases in between. Germline V gene sequence: CDR1 ENHRY, CDR2 SYGVKD. CDR3 bases: TGTGCCATCAACGTACAGGGTGAGGGCTATGGCTACACCTTC. As protein: CAINVQGEGYGYTF.

The chain carries TRBV12-2 and TRBJ1-2; the D call in the table, TRBD1, was not verified against the DNA. TRBV12-2 is a pseudogene segment. CDR3 length: 16 residues. This chain's CDR3 is CASRLAPETGFYGYTF. The CDR3 coding sequence is TGTGCAAGTCGCTTAGCCCCAGAGACAGGGTTCTATGGCTACACCTTC.

Comments on this clone: The germline gene is not matched at one end of the junction; a read error may be the cause. This chain joins TRBV7-9 and TRBJ2-2; D perhaps matches TRBD2 (6 bases). The length of the CDR3 is 14 residues. Germline V CDR1 and CDR2: SEHNR, FQNEAQ (reference sequence). As DNA, the CDR3 is TGTGCCAGCAGCCCTGGGGGGAACGCCGGGGAGCTGTTTTTT. This encodes CASSPGGNAGELFF.

This clone has a single count. The chain employs TRBV12-3 or TRBV12-4 and TRBJ2-5, with unresolved D. Trimming stripped 6 bases from V and 2 bases from J, with 4 bases between. The CDR3 contains 11 residues. CDR3 bases: TGTGCCAGCAGCCAACAAGAGACCCAGTACTTC. Amino acid sequence: CASSQQETQYF.

V usage is TRBV5-1 and J usage is TRBJ1-1, with D unresolved. The length of the CDR3 is 14 residues. Germline V gene lookup returns CDR1 SGHRS and CDR2 YFSETQ. Trimming took 4 bases from V and 2 from J, leaving 12 bases between them. The CDR3 sequence is CASSLQTGNTEAFF. As DNA, the CDR3 is TGCGCCAGCAGCCTACAGACGGGAAACACTGAAGCTTTCTTT.

V and J are TRBV19 and TRBJ2-3, with 10 positions matching TRBD2. CDR3 length equals 14 residues. The V segment lost 7 bases and the J segment 4 bases; nucleotides outside the gene matches: 5. Germline V lookup: CDR1 LNHDA, CDR2 SQIVND (reference sequence). CDR3 coding DNA: TGTGCCAGTACCCATACTAGCGGGGCAGATACGCAGTATTTT. As protein: CASTHTSGADTQYF.

This chain uses TRBV4-3 with TRBJ2-1, with a possible D match to TRBD2 (6 bases). CDR1 and CDR2 (germline): LGHNA, YSLEER. This CDR3 has 15 amino acids. Trimming left V 4 bases short and J 10 bases short, with 20 bases between. The chain's CDR3 is CASSPAGGTRSEQFF. The CDR3 nucleotides read TGCGCCAGCAGCCCAGCTGGGGGGACTCGGTCGGAGCAGTTCTTC.

The CDR3, as DNA: TGTGCCAGCAGCTTAGAGGGGACAGGGTTCCGGGAGACCCAGTACTTC. Its protein product is CASSLEGTGFRETQYF. The chain has TRBV11-2 and TRBJ2-5; 9 bases are a match to TRBD1. There are 16 residues in the CDR3. Per the germline V gene, CDR1 is SGHAT and CDR2 is FQNNGV. The trim removed 0 bases at V and 5 bases at J, leaving 7 bases unmatched.

V is TRBV12-3 or TRBV12-4 and J is TRBJ1-3; no clear D gene. This CDR3 contains 12 residues. V lost 3 bases, J lost 3 bases, and 3 bases lay in between. The CDR3 nucleotides read TGTGCCAGCAGTTTCTTTGGAAACACCATATATTTT. Residues: CASSFFGNTIYF.

The chain carries TRBV5-1 and TRBJ2-3; D might be TRBD2 (7 bases). V lost 0 bases to trimming and J lost 4 bases, with 12 bases between them. The CDR3 is 15 residues long. CDR1 and CDR2 (germline): SGHRS, YFSETQ. As DNA, the CDR3 is TGCGCCAGCAGCTTGGTGGCGGGGGCCTCAGATACGCAGTATTTT. This translates into CASSLVAGASDTQYF.

This clone was observed a few times. The chain uses TRBV3-1 (or the pseudogene TRBV3-2) and TRBJ2-7; TRBD1 aligns across 9 bases. Germline CDR1 and CDR2: LGHDT and YNNKEL (reference sequence). The CDR3 sequence is 13 residues long. Trimming at V came to 4 bases and at J to 4 bases, leaving 2 bases not matched to a gene. The DNA of the CDR3 is TGTGCCAGCAGCCCCGGACAGGGGTACGAGCAGTACTTC. Amino acid sequence: CASSPGQGYEQYF.

The V call is TRBV4-3, the J call TRBJ1-5; possibly TRBD1 for D (5 bases). The V gene lost 0 bases and the J gene lost 5 bases, with 17 bases spanning the gap. In germline, CDR1 is LGHNA, CDR2 YSLEER. This CDR3 has 17 amino acids. CDR3 bases: TGCGCCAGCAGCCAAGATGTTGTCCAGGGTGCATATCAGCCCCAGCATTTT. Amino acid sequence: CASSQDVVQGAYQPQHF.

The J gene is TRBJ1-3, the V gene TRBV15, with 8 bases matching TRBD1. Germline V lookup: CDR1 LNHNV, CDR2 YYDKDF (reference sequence). The ends lost 3 bases at V and 4 bases at J; junction bases unmatched: 5. The CDR3 spans 15 residues. In DNA form, the CDR3 reads TGTGCCACCAGCAGGACAGGGGACGCCGGAAACACCATATATTTT. Translation gives CATSRTGDAGNTIYF.

The chain recombines TRBV6-6 with TRBJ2-7, with 9 bases fitting TRBD2. Germline values: CDR1 MNHNY, CDR2 SVGAGI (reference sequence). This CDR3 has 14 residues. The J segment lost 5 bases and the V segment lost 4 bases, leaving 6 bases of the junction unmatched. The CDR3 sequence: CASSSPSGTHEQYF. The CDR3 nucleotides read TGTGCCAGCAGTTCCCCTAGCGGGACCCACGAGCAGTACTTC.

V gene TRBV5-4 combines with J gene TRBJ2-3, with D uncertain. CDR1 and CDR2 from the germline V gene are SGHNT and YYREEE (reference sequence). The CDR3 runs to 13 residues. Trimming stripped 4 bases from V and 1 base from J, with 7 bases between. This CDR3 is CASSKAGTDTQYF. The CDR3 nucleotides read TGTGCCAGCAGCAAAGCCGGCACAGATACGCAGTATTTT.

The gene calls are TRBV29-1 and TRBJ1-1; 10 nucleotides align to TRBD1. Looked up from germline, CDR1 is SQVTM and CDR2 is ANQGSEA. Trimming removed 4 bases from V and 3 bases from J; junction bases left unmatched: 11. This CDR3 has 16 residues. CDR3 sequence: CSVASTGTGVDTEAFF. CDR3 sequence (DNA): TGCAGCGTTGCGTCAACCGGGACAGGGGTCGACACTGAAGCTTTCTTT.

The chain employs TRBV5-6 and TRBJ2-7, with TRBD2 matching 8 bases. This CDR3 contains 14 residues. The ends lost 0 bases at V and 4 bases at J; junction bases unmatched: 3. The germline V gene has CDR1 SGHDT and CDR2 YYEEEE. The CDR3 nucleotides read TGTGCCAGCAGCTTGGGGGTAGCGGGATACGAGCAGTACTTC. Amino acid sequence: CASSLGVAGYEQYF.

The rearrangement links TRBV6-4 to TRBJ2-3; D is unresolved. Germline loops: CDR1 MRHNA, CDR2 SNTAGT. The CDR3 sequence is 13 residues long. V was shortened by 4 bases and J by 0 bases, with 5 bases between the two germline ends. DNA of the CDR3: TGTGCCAGCAGTGTGGCTAGCACAGATACGCAGTATTTT. Its translation is CASSVASTDTQYF.

Only one count was recorded for this clone. The V call is TRBV23-1, the J call TRBJ2-2; weak D call: TRBD2 (5 bases). TRBV23-1 is an ORF; its function is uncertain. The CDR3 has 17 residues. Trimming pared 1 base from V and 2 bases from J, leaving 14 bases between. CDR3 DNA sequence: TGCGCCAGCAGTCAATACGTGTCGGGATTAAACACCGGGGAGCTGTTTTTT. Translation gives CASSQYVSGLNTGELFF.

This chain connects TRBV6-5 to TRBJ1-1; no clear D gene. Germline CDR1 is MNHEY and CDR2 is SVGAGI. The CDR3 has 13 residues. V lost 2 bases and J 7 bases, leaving 11 bases between the germline ends. This CDR3 reads CASSYLGRDEAFF. In DNA form, the CDR3 reads TGTGCCAGCAGTTACCTGGGGAGGGATGAAGCTTTCTTT.

The V gene is TRBV19, the J gene TRBJ1-2; 8 positions agree with TRBD1. After removal of 6 bases from V and 7 bases from J, the junction contained 16 bases not matched to a gene. Germline V lookup: CDR1 LNHDA, CDR2 SQIVND (reference sequence). The CDR3 has 16 residues. The CDR3 region has the DNA TGTGCCAGTAGCCCACTAGACAGGGGCCGCCCTTTTGGCTACACCTTC. This codes for CASSPLDRGRPFGYTF.

This clone was observed once. V usage is TRBV7-8 and J usage is TRBJ1-6; D not certain. The germline CDR1 and CDR2 sequences are SGHVS and FQNEAQ. The CDR3 runs to 12 residues. Trimming cost V 3 bases and J 8 bases, with 5 bases left between them. Here the CDR3 DNA reads TGTGCCAGCAGCTTCTTTGATTCACCCCTCCACTTT. Amino acids: CASSFFDSPLHF.